Listed below are T cell receptor beta chains from one sample, sequenced in a study of blood T cell repertoires in COVID-19. Only in-frame clones appear in the TCRdb table, and some are missing; sequencing was by immunoSEQ multiplex PCR. This table holds fewer than 110,000 clones, roughly nine tenths found once. Specimen: peripheral blood. The receptor set was obtained from a man aged 50 to 59 with acute or convalescent COVID-19. CDR3s include the opening cysteine and the closing phenylalanine or tryptophan. Fields, in order: clone size, V gene, J gene, D gene, CDR3 protein, CDR3 DNA. A D gene is named only where the DNA matches it firmly. For some rows the clone size is stated as once, few or many, or as a class when expanded; others skip it.

size: NA
V: TRBV6-2/TRBV6-3
J: TRBJ2-1
D: TRBD2
CDR3: CASSPVSGGANEQFF
DNA: TGTGCCAGCAGCCCCGTCTCGGGGGGAGCGAATGAGCAGTTCTTC

size: few
V: TRBV13
J: TRBJ2-1
D: NA
CDR3: CASSRLGANEQFF
DNA: TGTGCCAGCAGCCGTCTGGGGGCCAATGAGCAGTTCTTC

size: NA
V: TRBV6-1
J: TRBJ2-6
D: NA
CDR3: CASSGPGSGNSGANVLTF
DNA: TGTGCCAGCAGTGGACCTGGGTCGGGGAACTCTGGGGCCAACGTCCTGACTTTC

size: NA
V: TRBV11-2
J: TRBJ1-1
D: TRBD1
CDR3: CASSSQGANAFF
DNA: TGTGCCAGCAGCTCCCAGGGGGCTAATGCTTTCTTT

size: NA
V: TRBV3-1/TRBV3-2
J: TRBJ2-2
D: NA
CDR3: CASCRQPNTGELFF
DNA: TGTGCCAGCTGCCGACAGCCGAACACCGGGGAGCTGTTTTTT

size: few
V: TRBV6-5
J: TRBJ2-3
D: NA
CDR3: CASRTGGDTQYF
DNA: TGTGCCAGCAGAACGGGTGGAGATACGCAGTATTTT

size: once
V: TRBV25-1
J: TRBJ2-7
D: TRBD1
CDR3: CASSKTGGNYEQYF
DNA: TGTGCCAGCAGTAAAACAGGGGGCAACTACGAGCAGTACTTC

size: NA
V: TRBV28
J: TRBJ1-2
D: NA
CDR3: CASSPAGYLPGYTF
DNA: TGTGCCAGCAGCCCTGCAGGGTATTTGCCCGGCTACACCTTC

size: few
V: TRBV18
J: TRBJ1-1
D: NA
CDR3: CASSPPRAVNTEAFF
DNA: TGTGCCAGCTCACCACCGAGGGCGGTGAACACTGAAGCTTTCTTT

size: NA
V: TRBV9
J: TRBJ1-3
D: NA
CDR3: CASSVSGTGNTIYF
DNA: TGTGCCAGCAGCGTTTCGGGGACTGGAAACACCATATATTTT

size: NA
V: TRBV9
J: TRBJ1-2
D: NA
CDR3: CASSVTDNYGYTF
DNA: TGTGCCAGCAGCGTAACAGACAACTATGGCTACACCTTC

size: NA
V: TRBV5-1
J: TRBJ1-1
D: TRBD1
CDR3: CASSLAGQGNTEAFF
DNA: TGCGCCAGCAGCTTGGCTGGACAGGGAAACACTGAAGCTTTCTTT

size: NA
V: TRBV19
J: TRBJ1-3
D: NA
CDR3: CASSPTVSGNTIYF
DNA: TGTGCCAGTAGTCCAACGGTCTCTGGAAACACCATATATTTT

size: NA
V: TRBV27
J: TRBJ1-6
D: NA
CDR3: CASSGAPTPTYNSPLHF
DNA: TGTGCCAGCTCAGGGGCTCCGACCCCTACCTATAATTCACCCCTCCACTTT

size: NA
V: TRBV5-4
J: TRBJ1-2
D: TRBD1
CDR3: CASSPPGQGIYGYTF
DNA: TGTGCCAGCAGCCCCCCGGGACAGGGGATCTATGGCTACACCTTC

size: NA
V: TRBV29-1
J: TRBJ1-3
D: TRBD1
CDR3: CSVTGQGGGNTIYF
DNA: TGCAGCGTTACCGGACAGGGAGGTGGAAACACCATATATTTT

size: NA
V: TRBV24-1
J: TRBJ1-6
D: NA
CDR3: CVTSDLSGVMDNSPLHF
DNA: TGTGTCACCAGTGATTTGTCCGGGGTAATGGATAATTCACCCCTCCACTTT

size: NA
V: TRBV11-2
J: TRBJ1-2
D: NA
CDR3: CASSDSWGVYGYTF
DNA: TGTGCCAGCAGCGACTCCTGGGGGGTCTATGGCTACACCTTC

size: NA
V: TRBV6-5
J: TRBJ1-6
D: NA
CDR3: CASSQSTRSNSPLHF
DNA: TGTGCCAGCAGCCAATCGACAAGGTCTAATTCACCCCTCCACTTT

size: NA
V: TRBV6-6
J: TRBJ1-6
D: NA
CDR3: CASRQQGGGSPLHF
DNA: TGTGCCAGCAGGCAACAGGGAGGGGGATCACCCCTCCACTTT

size: NA
V: TRBV6-5
J: TRBJ1-5
D: NA
CDR3: CASKNPWGDQPQHF
DNA: TGTGCCAGCAAGAACCCTTGGGGGGATCAGCCCCAGCATTTT